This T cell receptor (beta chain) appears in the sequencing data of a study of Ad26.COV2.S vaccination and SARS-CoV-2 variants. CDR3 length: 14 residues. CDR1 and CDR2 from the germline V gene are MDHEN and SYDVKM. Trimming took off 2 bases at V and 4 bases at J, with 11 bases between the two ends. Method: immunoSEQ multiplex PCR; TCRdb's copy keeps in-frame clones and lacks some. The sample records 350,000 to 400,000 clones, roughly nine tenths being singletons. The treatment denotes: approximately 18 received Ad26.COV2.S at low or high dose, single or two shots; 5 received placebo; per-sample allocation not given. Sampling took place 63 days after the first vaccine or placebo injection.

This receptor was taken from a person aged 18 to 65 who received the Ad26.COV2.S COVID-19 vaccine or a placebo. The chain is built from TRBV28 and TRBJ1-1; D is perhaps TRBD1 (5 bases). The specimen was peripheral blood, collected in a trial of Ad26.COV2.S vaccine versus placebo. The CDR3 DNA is TGTGCCAGCAGTTTAAATCCGGGGGTCACTGAAGCTTTCTTT. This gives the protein CASSLNPGVTEAFF.